These T cell receptor beta chains were read from a single sample in a study of blood T cells in healthy people across ages. TCRdb independently ran MiXCR on the 5' RACE reads; one entry per CDR3 protein. This table holds about 1.5 million distinct CDR3 sequences, under 55% found once. What was sequenced was blood. Every receptor here comes from a woman between 18 and 29 years old in good health. The CDR3 runs from the conserved cysteine through the conserved F or W. A D gene is named only where the DNA matches it firmly. Some rows mark clone size as missing; the rest say once, few, many or name a class of expanded clone.

v_call	clone_size	j_call	d_call	cdr3_nt	cdr3_aa
TRBV29-1	few	TRBJ2-1	.	TGCAGCGTTGAACGGACTTCCAGCTCCTACAATGAGCAGTTCTTC	CSVERTSSSYNEQFF
TRBV3-1	many	TRBJ2-5	.	TGTGCCAGCAGCCCCCCCGCAGTAGTGGAGACCCAGTACTTC	CASSPPAVVETQYF
TRBV4-2	.	TRBJ2-3	.	TGTGCCAGCAGCCAAGCGGGGGGCGCGTATACGCAGTATTTT	CASSQAGGAYTQYF
TRBV4-1	few	TRBJ1-6	.	TGCGCCAGCAGCCATGGAATAGGGGGGAGCTCCTATAATTCACCCCTCCACTTT	CASSHGIGGSSYNSPLHF
TRBV27	.	TRBJ2-7	.	TGTGCCAGCAGTTTCGGCAGGGGCCGCTACGAGCAGTACTTC	CASSFGRGRYEQYF
TRBV12-3/TRBV12-4	.	TRBJ2-7	TRBD1	TGTGCCAGCGGAGCCGGGACAGGAGTCTACGAGCAGTACTTC	CASGAGTGVYEQYF
TRBV10-1	few	TRBJ2-3	.	TGCGCCAGCAGTGAGCCGGGTAGCGTAGGAGATACGCAGTATTTT	CASSEPGSVGDTQYF
TRBV15	.	TRBJ2-7	.	TGTGCCACCAGCAGGGGCTGGGGACGGGGGCGGTACGAGCAGTACTTC	CATSRGWGRGRYEQYF
TRBV12-3/TRBV12-4	few	TRBJ2-4	.	TGTGCCAGCAGCTGGGACCCGGACCTTCTAGCCAAAAACATTCAGTACTTC	CASSWDPDLLAKNIQYF
TRBV20-1	.	TRBJ1-5	.	TGCAGTGCGTTGCCGCTTAGCAATCAGCCCCAGCATTTT	CSALPLSNQPQHF
TRBV10-3	.	TRBJ2-7	TRBD1	TGTGCCATCCTCGACAGGGGGCATAACTACGAGCAGTACTTC	CAILDRGHNYEQYF
TRBV6-2/TRBV6-3	many	TRBJ2-5	TRBD2	TGTGCCAGCAGTTCGGGACTAGAGGTGGAGACCCAGTACTTC	CASSSGLEVETQYF
TRBV7-2	few	TRBJ2-5	.	TGTGCCAGCAGACGACAGACAGAAGAGACCCAGTACTTC	CASRRQTEETQYF
TRBV3-1	few	TRBJ1-4	.	TGTGCCAGCAGTTTACGAGGAAGGGAAAAACTGTTTTTT	CASSLRGREKLFF
TRBV11-2	.	TRBJ1-6	.	TGTGCCAGCAGCTTAGTGCAGTCCCGGGGGTCACCCCTCCACTTT	CASSLVQSRGSPLHF
TRBV6-2/TRBV6-3	few	TRBJ2-7	TRBD1	TGTGCCAGCAGTTCCTCCGGGACAGACTACGAGCAGTACTTC	CASSSSGTDYEQYF
TRBV29-1	.	TRBJ2-5	.	TGCAGCGTTGAATTAGCGGGTCGGGACAATGAGCAGTACTTC	CSVELAGRDNEQYF
TRBV28	few	TRBJ1-4	TRBD1	TGTGCCAGCAGTTTTTCGGGACAGCTAAAATACGCAACTAATGAAAAACTGTTTTTT	CASSFSGQLKYATNEKLFF
TRBV5-1	.	TRBJ1-1	.	TGCGCCAGCAGCGGGAATCTCATGAACACTGAAGCTTTCTTT	CASSGNLMNTEAFF
TRBV7-6	.	TRBJ2-3	.	TGTGCCAGCAGCTTAGCGAGCAATCTCGGCGGCACAGATACGCAGTATTTT	CASSLASNLGGTDTQYF
TRBV12-3/TRBV12-4	few	TRBJ1-1	TRBD1	TGTGCCAGCAGGCTCAGAACAGGGGGGTTCACTGAAGCTTTCTTT	CASRLRTGGFTEAFF
TRBV10-3	.	TRBJ1-2	.	TGTGCCATCAATCAGGAACCTAACTATGGCTACACCTTC	CAINQEPNYGYTF
TRBV7-9	.	TRBJ2-7	TRBD1	TGTGCCAGCAGAGAGACAGGGGGTGAATCCTACGAGCAGTACTTC	CASRETGGESYEQYF
TRBV12-3/TRBV12-4	.	TRBJ1-6	.	TGTGCCAGCAGTTTTTACGGGGAATCACCCCTCCACTTT	CASSFYGESPLHF
TRBV29-1	few	TRBJ1-2	.	TGCAGCGTTGAAGAGCAGGGAAGAGTAGCTAACTATGGCTACACCTTC	CSVEEQGRVANYGYTF
TRBV7-2	.	TRBJ1-2	.	TGTGCCAGCAGCTTAGAAGCCCTTAACTATGGCTACACCTTC	CASSLEALNYGYTF
TRBV4-1	few	TRBJ2-2	.	TGCGCCAGCAGCCAAGAGCCGGGACACCTGAACACCGGGGAGCTGTTTTTT	CASSQEPGHLNTGELFF
TRBV10-3	few	TRBJ2-1	TRBD2	TGTGCCATCAGTGATAGCGGGGGGCTTAGCTCCTACAATGAGCAGTTCTTC	CAISDSGGLSSYNEQFF
TRBV28	.	TRBJ2-2	.	TGTGCCAGCAGTCCCCCCCAGCCGGGAACAGGGACCGGGGAGCTGTTTTTT	CASSPPQPGTGTGELFF
TRBV20-1	.	TRBJ2-7	TRBD2	TGCAGTGCTAGAGATCCTAGCGGGACCTACGAGCAGTACTTC	CSARDPSGTYEQYF
TRBV4-3	once	TRBJ1-1	.	TGCGCCAGCAGCCATCGACAGGTTAGGGGAAAGAACACTGAAGCTTTCTTT	CASSHRQVRGKNTEAFF
TRBV12-3/TRBV12-4	many	TRBJ2-7	.	TGTGCCCGTGACAGGCTCTACGAGCAGTACTTC	CARDRLYEQYF
TRBV5-1	.	TRBJ1-4	.	TGCGCCAGCAGCGAGGCCCTAGGGGCCGGTGAAAAACTGTTTTTT	CASSEALGAGEKLFF
TRBV20-1	.	TRBJ2-7	.	TGCAGTTCTGGCCCCGACCTCTACGAGCAGTACTTC	CSSGPDLYEQYF
TRBV20-1	few	TRBJ1-5	.	TGCAGTGCCCAACCTAGGGGTCATATAAATCAGCCCCAGCATTTT	CSAQPRGHINQPQHF
TRBV11-2	few	TRBJ2-7	TRBD1	TGTGCCAGCAGCATACAGGGGAAGCAGTACTTC	CASSIQGKQYF
TRBV6-1	.	TRBJ2-7	TRBD1	TGTGCCAGCAGTTCCCGGACAGGGGGCTGCGAGCAGTACTTC	CASSSRTGGCEQYF
TRBV7-2	.	TRBJ1-5	TRBD1	TGTGCCAGCAGCTTAGTCAGGGGGCAACGGCCCCAGCATTTT	CASSLVRGQRPQHF
TRBV11-2	few	TRBJ2-1	.	TGTGCCAGCAGCTTAGATCGGGAACTCCTGTACAATGAGCAGTTCTTC	CASSLDRELLYNEQFF
TRBV7-2	.	TRBJ2-3	TRBD2	TGTGCCACCCGGAGAGCGGGAAGCACAGATACGCAGTATTTT	CATRRAGSTDTQYF
TRBV2	.	TRBJ2-7	.	TGTGCCAGCAGTGTCCCCCCCGGCGAGCAGTACTTC	CASSVPPGEQYF
TRBV12-3/TRBV12-4	.	TRBJ1-1	.	TGTGCCAGCAGCTGGGGGCAGGTGAACACTGAAGCTTTCTTT	CASSWGQVNTEAFF
TRBV4-1	few	TRBJ2-7	TRBD2	TGCGCCAGCAGCCCCGGACTAGCGGGGCCTTCTTACGAGCAGTACTTC	CASSPGLAGPSYEQYF
TRBV14	.	TRBJ1-2	.	TGTGCCAGCAGCCATCGTAGTCGACCTCAGGATGGCTACACCTTC	CASSHRSRPQDGYTF
TRBV7-9	few	TRBJ1-1	.	TGTGCCAGCAGCCTGGTCGGGATTAACACTGAAGCTTTCTTT	CASSLVGINTEAFF
TRBV3-1	.	TRBJ1-5	.	TGTGCCAGCCTTAAGGAGGTTTATAGCAATCAGCCCCAGCATTTT	CASLKEVYSNQPQHF
TRBV7-9	.	TRBJ2-5	TRBD2	TGTGCCAGCAGCTTAGCTCTTAGCGGGGGAGAGACCCAGTACTTC	CASSLALSGGETQYF
TRBV7-2	.	TRBJ2-3	TRBD1	TGTGCCAGCAGCTTCGGACAGGGGTACACAGATACGCAGTATTTT	CASSFGQGYTDTQYF
TRBV6-5	.	TRBJ1-2	TRBD1	TGTGCCAGCAGACTACAGACAGGGGATGGCTACACCTTC	CASRLQTGDGYTF
TRBV20-1	few	TRBJ2-3	TRBD1	TGCAGTGCCCCATCCAAGGGACAGGGGCTTTATACGCAGTATTTT	CSAPSKGQGLYTQYF
TRBV25-1	.	TRBJ2-6	.	TGTGCCGGCAGTGAATTTCAGTGGGACGGGGCCAACGTCCTGACTTTC	CAGSEFQWDGANVLTF
TRBV11-2	few	TRBJ2-1	TRBD1	TGTGCCAGCAGCCTCGGACAGGGTAGAAAGTTCTTC	CASSLGQGRKFF
TRBV12-3/TRBV12-4	once	TRBJ2-5	.	TGTGCCAGCAGTCACGACAGCTACGAGCAGTGCTTC	CASSHDSYEQCF
TRBV7-9	.	TRBJ2-1	.	TGTGCCAGCAGCGAAGGACTCTTGCATGAGCAGTTCTTC	CASSEGLLHEQFF
TRBV20-1	.	TRBJ2-7	.	TGCAGTCCCTACAGCTCCTACGAGCAGTACTTC	CSPYSSYEQYF
TRBV7-8	.	TRBJ2-2	.	TGTGCCAGCAGCTTATCGAGGTTTAACACCGGGGAGCTGTTTTTT	CASSLSRFNTGELFF
TRBV2	few	TRBJ1-2	.	TGTGCCAGCAGCAATCCGGGACTCCTTAACTATGGCTACACCTTC	CASSNPGLLNYGYTF
TRBV20-1	.	TRBJ2-2	.	TGCAGTGCTAGAGATGCGGGGCAGGTCGGGGAGCTGTTTTTT	CSARDAGQVGELFF
TRBV27	.	TRBJ2-7	.	TGTGCCAGCAGAGACCCGTACAATGAGCAGTACTTC	CASRDPYNEQYF
TRBV29-1	.	TRBJ2-1	.	TGCAGCGTCGCAGACAGATCCTACAATGGGCAGTTCTTC	CSVADRSYNGQFF